The entry below describes one TCR beta chain. The antigen remains unidentified. This sample was included in a study of shared clonotypes between healthy human individuals. Clones were read by immunoSEQ multiplex PCR, and TCRdb kept only the in-frame ones, dropping some. The sample lists some 1,900,000 clones; less than 95% were seen once. The CDR3 extends over 16 amino acids. Germline V gene sequence: CDR1 SEHNR, CDR2 FQNEAQ (reference sequence). V shed 1 base, J shed 5 bases, and the junction held 9 bases outside the gene matches. Selected positively for CCR7 and CD45RO-negative, naive CD8 cells excluded terminally differentiated effector memory CD45RA+ cells. Recent acute infections and vaccinations were absent in the healthy HIV-negative adult donors. Study outcomes and limitations: Memory subsets generally showed lower estimated richness than naive subsets. Clonotype sharing among the donors was expected to vary with sequencing depth.

Specimen: naive CD8+ T cells sorted from blood. The chain links TRBV7-9 to TRBJ2-5, with 8 bases lining up with TRBD1. The receptor was derived from a man aged 18 to 29 in good health. The CDR3 here is CASSLVRDRGTETQYF. The CDR3 bases are TGTGCCAGCAGCTTAGTCCGTGACAGGGGAACCGAGACCCAGTACTTC.